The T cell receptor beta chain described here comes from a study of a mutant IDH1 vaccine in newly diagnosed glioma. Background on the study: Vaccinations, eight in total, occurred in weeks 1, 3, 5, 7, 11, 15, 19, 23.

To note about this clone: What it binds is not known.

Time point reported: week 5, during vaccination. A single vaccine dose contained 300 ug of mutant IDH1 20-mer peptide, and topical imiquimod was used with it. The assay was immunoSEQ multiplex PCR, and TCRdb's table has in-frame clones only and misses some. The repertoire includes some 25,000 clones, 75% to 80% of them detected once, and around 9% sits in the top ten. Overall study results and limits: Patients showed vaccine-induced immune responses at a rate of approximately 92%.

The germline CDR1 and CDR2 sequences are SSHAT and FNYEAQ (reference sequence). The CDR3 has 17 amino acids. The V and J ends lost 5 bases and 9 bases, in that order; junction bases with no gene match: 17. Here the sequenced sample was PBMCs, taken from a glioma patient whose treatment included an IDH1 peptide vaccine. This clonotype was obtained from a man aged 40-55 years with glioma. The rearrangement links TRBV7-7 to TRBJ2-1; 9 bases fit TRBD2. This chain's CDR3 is CASSLIPGTSPSAEQFF. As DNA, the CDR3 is TGTGCCAGCAGCCTCATTCCCGGGACTAGCCCCTCGGCTGAGCAGTTCTTC. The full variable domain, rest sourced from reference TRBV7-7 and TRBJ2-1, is GAGVSQSPRYKVTKRGQDVTLRCDPISSHATLYWYQQALGQGPEFLTYFNYEAQPDKSGLPSDRFSAERPEGSISTLTIQRTEQRDSAMYRCASSLIPGTSPSAEQFFGPGTRLTVL.